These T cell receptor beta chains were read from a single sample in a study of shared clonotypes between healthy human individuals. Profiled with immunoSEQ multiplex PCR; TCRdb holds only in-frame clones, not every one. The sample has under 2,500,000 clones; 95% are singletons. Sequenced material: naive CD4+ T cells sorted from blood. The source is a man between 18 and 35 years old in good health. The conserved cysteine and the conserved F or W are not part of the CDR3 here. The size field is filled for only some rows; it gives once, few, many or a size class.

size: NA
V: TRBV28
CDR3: ASSSRLAGGTDTQY

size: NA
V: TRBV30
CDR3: AWRGTGTSPLH

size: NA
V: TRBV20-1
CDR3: SALGQPEAF

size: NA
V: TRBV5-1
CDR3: ASSAGQGANSPLH

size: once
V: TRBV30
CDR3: AWSTSRTSGRAGDTQY

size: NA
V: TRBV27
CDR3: ASSFRESGELF

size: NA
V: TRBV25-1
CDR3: ASSLPGSPQETQY

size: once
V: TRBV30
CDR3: AWGDRGNEKLF

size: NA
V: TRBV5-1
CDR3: ASSFSDRALDEQY

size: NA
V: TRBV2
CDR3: ASSALSRDSEQY

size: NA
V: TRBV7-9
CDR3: ASSLTYRDAF

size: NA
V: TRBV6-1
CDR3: ASFSGNGNTIY

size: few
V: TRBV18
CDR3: ASSPAGTAYEQY

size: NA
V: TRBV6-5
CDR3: ASSYEVRITNYGYT

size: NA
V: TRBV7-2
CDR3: ASSEGSRRETQY

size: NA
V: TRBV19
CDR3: ASRGNRANEQF

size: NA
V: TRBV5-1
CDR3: ASTLGASGLSSYNEQF

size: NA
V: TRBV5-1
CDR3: ASSWTGVNTGELF

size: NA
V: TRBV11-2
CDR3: ASSLVDWGHTIY

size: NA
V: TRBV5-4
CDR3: ASSQGGPLSSYNEQF

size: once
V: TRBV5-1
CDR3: ASSVGTGPTPDTQY

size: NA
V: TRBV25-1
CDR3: ASSEYSAGTQETQY

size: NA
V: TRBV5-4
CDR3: ASSFGTGGTGELF

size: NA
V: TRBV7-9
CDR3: ASSLNRGLDTDTQY

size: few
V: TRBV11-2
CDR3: ASSLVAGVGSPLH

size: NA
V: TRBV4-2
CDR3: ASSHDPLGGTEAF

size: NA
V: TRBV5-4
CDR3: ASSLDPTWAEQY

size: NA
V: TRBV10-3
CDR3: AITGGTEAF

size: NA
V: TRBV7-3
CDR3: ASSRSGVGTDTQY

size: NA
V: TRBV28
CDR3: AIGAPNTEAF

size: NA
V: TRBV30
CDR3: AWSVLTDTQY

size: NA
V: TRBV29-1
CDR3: SVHGGLRTDTQY

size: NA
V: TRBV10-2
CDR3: ASSDWSNQPQH

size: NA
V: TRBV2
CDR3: ATGGQSNYGYT

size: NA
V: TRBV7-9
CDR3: ASSPDLLNTEAF

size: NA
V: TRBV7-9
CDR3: ASSRSKGADTQY

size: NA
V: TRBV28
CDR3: ASSHRNQETQY

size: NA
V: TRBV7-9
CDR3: ASSPGQEYGYT

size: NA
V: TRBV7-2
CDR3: ASSSGIQETQY

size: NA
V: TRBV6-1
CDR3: ASSQAGGVREQY

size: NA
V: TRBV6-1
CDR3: ASTPEWDIQY

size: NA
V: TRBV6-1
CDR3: ASSWGQGSGELF

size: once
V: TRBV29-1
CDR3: SVLLGTGYFEKLF

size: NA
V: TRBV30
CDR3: AWSSGSDTGELF

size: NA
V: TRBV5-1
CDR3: ASSPGGAEDKNIQY

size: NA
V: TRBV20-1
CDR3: SARAANTIY

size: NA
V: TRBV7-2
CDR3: ASSPQVTGTYSNQPQH

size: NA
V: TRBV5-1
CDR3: ASSPGTKQETQY

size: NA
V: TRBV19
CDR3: ASSYLGQGNEQF

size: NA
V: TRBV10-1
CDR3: ASSELAGGELF

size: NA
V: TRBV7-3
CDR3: ASSPGQGPYNEQF

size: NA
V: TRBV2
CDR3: ASILAEPYNEQF

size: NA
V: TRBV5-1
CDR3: ASSPRGDYEQY

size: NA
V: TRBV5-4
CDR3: ASSFEGVYEQY

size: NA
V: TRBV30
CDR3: AWSTPGQYTEAF